Sequencing of this T cell receptor beta chain was carried out in a study of T cell repertoires in cytomegalovirus infection. In its sample, this clonotype was seen a few times. TCRdb itself ran the reads through MiXCR, one entry per CDR3 protein. The sample shows some 680,000 distinct CDR3 sequences, 35% to 45% of them seen only once. CDR3 length: 13 amino acids. Germline assignment: CDR1 WSHSY and CDR2 SAAADI. Trimming took 6 bases from V and 12 from J, leaving 20 bases between them. The chain is built from TRBV10-2 and TRBJ1-1; D is undetermined. This TCR was recovered from a human donor in good health (CMV status not recorded). Some clones in this sample may be carry-over from other donors' samples. The sequencing sample was made of PBMCs. The CDR3 spells CASRVDFGGETFF. The CDR3 bases are TGCGCCAGCAGGGTTGATTTCGGCGGCGAAACTTTCTTT.